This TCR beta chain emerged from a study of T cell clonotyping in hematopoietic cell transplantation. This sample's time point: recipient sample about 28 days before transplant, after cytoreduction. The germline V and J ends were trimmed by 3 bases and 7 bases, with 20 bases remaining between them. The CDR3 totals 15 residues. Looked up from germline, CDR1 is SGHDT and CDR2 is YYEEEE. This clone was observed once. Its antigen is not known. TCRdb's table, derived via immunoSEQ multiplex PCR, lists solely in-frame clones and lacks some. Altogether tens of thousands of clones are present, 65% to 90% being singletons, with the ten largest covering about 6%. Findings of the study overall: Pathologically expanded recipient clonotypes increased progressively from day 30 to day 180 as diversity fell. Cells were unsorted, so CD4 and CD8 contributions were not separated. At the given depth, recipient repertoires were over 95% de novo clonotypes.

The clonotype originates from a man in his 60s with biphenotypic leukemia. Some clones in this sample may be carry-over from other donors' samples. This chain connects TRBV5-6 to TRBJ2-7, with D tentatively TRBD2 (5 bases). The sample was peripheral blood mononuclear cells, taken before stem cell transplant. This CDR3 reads CASSYDPGTASEQYF. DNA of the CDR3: TGTGCCAGCAGCTACGACCCGGGAACAGCGTCGGAGCAGTACTTC. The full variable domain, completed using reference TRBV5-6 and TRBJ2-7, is DAGVTQSPTHLIKTRGQQVTLRCSPKSGHDTVSWYQQALGQGPQFIFQYYEEEERQRGNFPDRFSGHQFPNYSSELNVNALLLGDSALYLCASSYDPGTASEQYFGPGTRLTVT.